The 10 T cell receptor beta chains in this list originate from one sample, sequenced in a study of cytomegalovirus exposure and HLA in healthy donors. Primers for the PCR totalled 60 Vbeta and 13 Jbeta. Sequencing used immunoSEQ multiplex PCR; TCRdb keeps in-frame clones, though not all of them. The sample yields over 150,000 clones, around 79% seen once. The sample comprised PBMCs. The receptors shown here come from a girl aged 10-17 years in good health and CMV-seropositive.

This chain links TRBV5-4 with TRBJ2-7; 9 nucleotides match TRBD1. CDR3 length: 15 residues. In germline, CDR1 is SGHNT, CDR2 YYREEE (reference sequence). J gave up 2 bases and V 3 bases, and 6 bases lay outside the gene matches. For the CDR3, the DNA is TGTGCCAGCAGCTCAACACGGGACAGGGCCTACGAGCAGTACTTC. Residues: CASSSTRDRAYEQYF.

The rearrangement joins TRBV4-3 to TRBJ1-2; TRBD1 matches 8 bases. This CDR3 has 16 amino acids. Trimming took 3 bases from V and 3 from J; bases not matched to a gene: 9. Germline values: CDR1 LGHNA, CDR2 YSLEER. The DNA for the CDR3 is TGCGCCAGCAGCCAGGGGGCTCAGGGGGCCTACTATGGCTACACCTTC. This gives the protein CASSQGAQGAYYGYTF.

V and J are TRBV7-9 and TRBJ1-6; D is unresolved. The CDR3 consists of 12 residues. The ends were cut back, 5 bases at V and 7 bases at J, with 6 bases in the middle. Per germline, CDR1 SEHNR and CDR2 FQNEAQ (reference sequence). The CDR3 is CASSRSNSPLHF. CDR3 in DNA: TGTGCCAGCAGCCGTTCGAATTCACCCCTCCACTTT.

The rearrangement links TRBV4-1 to TRBJ1-6, with 9 bases lining up with TRBD1. The V gene's germline CDR1 is MGHRA and CDR2 YSYEKL. The CDR3 covers 16 residues. Losses at the gene ends were 4 bases for V and 12 bases for J; bases not matched to a gene: 13. CDR3 residues: CASSPSSGTGLIPLHF. The CDR3 bases are TGCGCCAGCAGCCCATCGTCCGGGACAGGGCTGATACCCCTCCACTTT.

The CDR3 protein is CASSDPTVHSYEQYF. The CDR3 bases are TGTGCCAGCAGTGACCCGACAGTCCACTCCTACGAGCAGTACTTC. This chain connects TRBV6-4 to TRBJ2-7; weak D call: TRBD1 (5 bases). The V end was cut by 2 bases, the J end by 0 bases, with 11 bases between. This CDR3 spans 15 amino acids. Germline V gene sequence: CDR1 MRHNA, CDR2 SNTAGT.

The chain links TRBV6-4 to TRBJ2-3, with TRBD2 identical over 12 bases. Unmatched junction bases numbered 6, after V lost 4 bases and J lost 4 bases. CDR3 length: 16 residues. Germline CDR1 reads MRHNA; CDR2 reads SNTAGT. The CDR3 protein is CASSGSSGGAADTQYF. The CDR3, as DNA: TGTGCCAGCAGTGGATCTAGCGGGGGGGCCGCAGATACGCAGTATTTT.

The gene calls are TRBV5-1 and TRBJ2-7; D is unresolved. V lost 3 bases and J lost 1, with 14 bases in between. Looked up from germline, CDR1 is SGHRS and CDR2 is YFSETQ. There are 15 residues in the CDR3. CDR3 amino acids: CASSWALPSSYEQYF. CDR3 sequence (DNA): TGCGCCAGCAGCTGGGCCTTGCCGTCGTCCTACGAGCAGTACTTC.

To note about this clone: This CDR3 is also generated by other DNA sequences in the sample. V gene TRBV30 combines with J gene TRBJ2-2, with 7 bases matching TRBD1. There are 12 residues in the CDR3. Per germline, CDR1 GTSNPN and CDR2 SVGIG (reference sequence). J lost 6 bases, V lost 5 bases, and 3 bases had no gene match. CDR3 sequence reads: CAWSRGSGELFF. CDR3 bases: TGTGCCTGGTCCAGGGGGTCCGGGGAGCTGTTTTTT.

This clone was seen a few times. The V and J genes are TRBV7-9 and TRBJ1-5; 9 nucleotides align to TRBD1. The CDR3 has 18 residues. Germline trimming cut 0 bases from V and 4 bases from J; bases unmatched to any gene: 10. Germline V gives CDR1 SEHNR, CDR2 FQNEAQ (reference sequence). The CDR3 protein is CASSLALGQGNTNQPQHF. The CDR3 DNA is TGTGCCAGCAGCTTAGCGCTTGGACAGGGGAATACGAATCAGCCCCAGCATTTT.

The chain is built from TRBV19 and TRBJ2-3; D perhaps matches TRBD2 (6 bases). The CDR3 runs to 16 residues. Germline loops: CDR1 LNHDA, CDR2 SQIVND (reference sequence). V was shortened by 3 bases and J by 3 bases, with 16 bases between the two germline ends. CDR3 residues: CASSMDTGGWTDTQYF. In nucleotides, the CDR3 is TGTGCCAGTAGTATGGACACCGGAGGGTGGACAGATACGCAGTATTTT.